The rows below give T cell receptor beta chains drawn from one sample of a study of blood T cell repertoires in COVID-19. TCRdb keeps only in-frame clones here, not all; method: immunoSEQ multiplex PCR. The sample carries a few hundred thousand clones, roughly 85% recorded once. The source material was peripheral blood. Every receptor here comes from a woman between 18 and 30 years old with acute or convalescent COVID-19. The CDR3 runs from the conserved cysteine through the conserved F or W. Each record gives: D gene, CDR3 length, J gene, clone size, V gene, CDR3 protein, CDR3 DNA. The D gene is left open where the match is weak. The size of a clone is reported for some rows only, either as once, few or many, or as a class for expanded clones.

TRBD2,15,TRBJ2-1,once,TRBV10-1,CASSEVVAGYNEQFF,TGCGCCAGCAGTGAGGTGGTAGCGGGTTACAATGAGCAGTTCTTC
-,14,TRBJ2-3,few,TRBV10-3,CAISENSNTDTQYF,TGTGCCATCAGTGAGAACTCCAACACAGATACGCAGTATTTT
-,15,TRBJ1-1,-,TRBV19,CASSMTAGRNTEAFF,TGTGCCAGTAGTATGACGGCAGGAAGGAACACTGAAGCTTTCTTT
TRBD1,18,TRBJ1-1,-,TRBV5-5,CASRVNTGTGLANTEAFF,TGTGCCAGCAGGGTGAATACAGGGACAGGTCTGGCGAACACTGAAGCTTTCTTT
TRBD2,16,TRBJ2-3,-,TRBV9,CASSATSGRISDTQYF,TGTGCCAGCAGCGCGACTAGCGGGAGGATATCAGATACGCAGTATTTT
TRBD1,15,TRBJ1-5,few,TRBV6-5,CASTGDRGGNQPQHF,TGTGCCAGCACCGGAGACAGGGGTGGCAATCAGCCCCAGCATTTT
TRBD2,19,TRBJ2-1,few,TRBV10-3,CAISTPGLAGRERYNEQFF,TGTGCCATCAGTACACCGGGACTAGCGGGACGTGAACGCTACAATGAGCAGTTCTTC
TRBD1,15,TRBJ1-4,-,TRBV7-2,CASSLDRGRIEKLFF,TGTGCCAGCAGCTTGGACAGGGGGCGAATTGAAAAACTGTTTTTT
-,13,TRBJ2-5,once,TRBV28,CASELGREETQYF,TGTGCCAGCGAGTTGGGGCGAGAAGAGACCCAGTACTTC
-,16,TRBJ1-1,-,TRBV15,CATSRDWQATDTEAFF,TGTGCCACCAGCAGAGATTGGCAGGCAACGGACACTGAAGCTTTCTTT
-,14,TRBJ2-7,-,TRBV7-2,CASSLASVPYEQYF,TGTGCCAGCAGCTTAGCGTCAGTCCCCTACGAGCAGTACTTC
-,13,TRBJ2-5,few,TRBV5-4,CASSLIQGETQYF,TGTGCCAGCAGCTTAATACAGGGAGAGACCCAGTACTTC
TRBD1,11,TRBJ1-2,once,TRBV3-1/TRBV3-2,CASGTGNGYTF,TGTGCCAGCGGGACAGGGAATGGCTACACCTTC
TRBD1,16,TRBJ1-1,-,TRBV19,CASRTPRGTGGTEAFF,TGTGCCAGTAGGACGCCCAGGGGGACTGGGGGCACTGAAGCTTTCTTT
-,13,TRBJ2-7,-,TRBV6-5,CASRDSYSYEQYF,TGTGCCAGCAGAGACAGTTACTCCTACGAGCAGTACTTC
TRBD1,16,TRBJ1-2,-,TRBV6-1,CASSEGTGGWIYGYTF,TGTGCCAGCAGTGAAGGGACAGGGGGTTGGATTTATGGCTACACCTTC
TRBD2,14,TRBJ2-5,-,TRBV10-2,CASRDSGVGRTQYF,TGCGCCAGCAGAGATAGCGGGGTCGGGAGGACCCAGTACTTC